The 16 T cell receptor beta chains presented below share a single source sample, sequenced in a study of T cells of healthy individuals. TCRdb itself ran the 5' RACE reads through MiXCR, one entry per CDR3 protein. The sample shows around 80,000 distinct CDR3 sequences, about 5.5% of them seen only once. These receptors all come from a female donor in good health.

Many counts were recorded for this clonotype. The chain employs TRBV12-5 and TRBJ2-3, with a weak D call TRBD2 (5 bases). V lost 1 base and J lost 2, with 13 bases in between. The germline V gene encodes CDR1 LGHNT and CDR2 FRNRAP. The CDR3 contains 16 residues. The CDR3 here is CASGLGASPYTDTQYF. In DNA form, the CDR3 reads TGTGCTAGTGGTTTGGGGGCTAGCCCCTACACAGATACGCAGTATTTT.

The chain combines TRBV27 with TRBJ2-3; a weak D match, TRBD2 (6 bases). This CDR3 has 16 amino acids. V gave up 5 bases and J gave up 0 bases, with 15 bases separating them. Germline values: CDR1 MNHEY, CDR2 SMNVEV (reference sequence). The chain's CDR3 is CASSAGRSDSTDTQYF. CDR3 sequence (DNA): TGTGCCAGCAGTGCAGGGAGGTCAGACAGCACAGATACGCAGTATTTT.

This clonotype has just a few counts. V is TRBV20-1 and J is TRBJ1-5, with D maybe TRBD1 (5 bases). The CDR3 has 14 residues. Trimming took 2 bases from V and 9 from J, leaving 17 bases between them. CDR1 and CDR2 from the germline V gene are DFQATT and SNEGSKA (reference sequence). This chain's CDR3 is CSARKTASGGPQHF. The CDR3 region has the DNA TGCAGTGCTAGAAAGACAGCCTCCGGGGGGCCCCAGCATTTT.

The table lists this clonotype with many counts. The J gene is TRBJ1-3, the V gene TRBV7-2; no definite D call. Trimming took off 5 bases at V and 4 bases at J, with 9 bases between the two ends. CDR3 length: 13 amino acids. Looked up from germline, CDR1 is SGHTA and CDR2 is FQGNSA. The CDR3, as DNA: TGTGCCAGCAGCCCCCACCTAGGAAACACCATATATTTT. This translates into CASSPHLGNTIYF.

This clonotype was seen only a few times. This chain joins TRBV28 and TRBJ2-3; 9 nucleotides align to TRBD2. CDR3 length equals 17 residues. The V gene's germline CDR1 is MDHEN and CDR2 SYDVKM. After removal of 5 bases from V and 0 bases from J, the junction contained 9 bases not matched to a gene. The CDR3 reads CASSLAGPTSSTDTQYF. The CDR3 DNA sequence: TGTGCCAGCAGTCTAGCGGGACCAACCTCTAGCACAGATACGCAGTATTTT.

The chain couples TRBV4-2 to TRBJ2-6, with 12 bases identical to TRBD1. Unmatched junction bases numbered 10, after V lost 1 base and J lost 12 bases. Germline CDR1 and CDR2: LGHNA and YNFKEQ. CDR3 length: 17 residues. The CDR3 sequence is CASSQGRRDRGLVVLTF. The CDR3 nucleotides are TGTGCCAGCAGCCAAGGTCGTAGGGACAGGGGGCTAGTCGTCCTGACTTTC.

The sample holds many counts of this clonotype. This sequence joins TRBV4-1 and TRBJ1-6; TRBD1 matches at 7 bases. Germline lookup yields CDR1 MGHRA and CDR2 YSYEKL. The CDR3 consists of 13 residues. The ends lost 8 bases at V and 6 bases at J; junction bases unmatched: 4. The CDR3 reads CASGGTANSPLHF. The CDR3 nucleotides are TGCGCCAGCGGGGGGACAGCTAATTCACCCCTCCACTTT.

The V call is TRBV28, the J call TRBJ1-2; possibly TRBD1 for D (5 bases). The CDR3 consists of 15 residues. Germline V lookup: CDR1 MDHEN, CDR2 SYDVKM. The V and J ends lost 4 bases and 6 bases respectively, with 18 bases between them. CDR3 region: CASSSPTDLRDGYTF. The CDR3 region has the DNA TGTGCCAGCAGTTCTCCGACAGATCTTAGGGATGGCTACACCTTC.

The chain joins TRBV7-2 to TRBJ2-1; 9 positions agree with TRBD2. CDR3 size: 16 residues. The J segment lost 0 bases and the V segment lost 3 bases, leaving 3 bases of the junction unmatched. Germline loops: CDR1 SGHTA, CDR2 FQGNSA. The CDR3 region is CASSFLAGSSYNEQFF. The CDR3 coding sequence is TGTGCCAGCAGCTTCCTAGCGGGAAGCTCCTACAATGAGCAGTTCTTC.

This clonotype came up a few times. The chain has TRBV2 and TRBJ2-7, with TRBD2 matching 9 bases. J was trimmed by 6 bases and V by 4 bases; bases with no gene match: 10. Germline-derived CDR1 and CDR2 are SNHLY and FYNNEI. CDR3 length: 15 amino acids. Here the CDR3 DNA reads TGTGCCAGCAGTGTACCCGGGACTAGCCCGCCCGAGCAGTACTTC. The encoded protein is CASSVPGTSPPEQYF.

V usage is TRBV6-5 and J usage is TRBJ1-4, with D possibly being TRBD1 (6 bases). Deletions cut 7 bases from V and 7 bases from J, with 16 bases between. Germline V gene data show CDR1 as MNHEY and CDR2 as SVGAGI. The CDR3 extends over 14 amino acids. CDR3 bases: TGTGCCAGCACCGACAGGTCGGAAGGTGAAAAACTGTTTTTT. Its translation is CASTDRSEGEKLFF.

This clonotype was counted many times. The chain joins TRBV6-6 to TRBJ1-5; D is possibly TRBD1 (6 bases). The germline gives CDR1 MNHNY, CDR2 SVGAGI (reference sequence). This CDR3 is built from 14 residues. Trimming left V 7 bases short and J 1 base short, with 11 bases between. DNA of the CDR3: TGTGCCAGCACACAGGGTGCGAGCAATCAGCCCCAGCATTTT. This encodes CASTQGASNQPQHF.

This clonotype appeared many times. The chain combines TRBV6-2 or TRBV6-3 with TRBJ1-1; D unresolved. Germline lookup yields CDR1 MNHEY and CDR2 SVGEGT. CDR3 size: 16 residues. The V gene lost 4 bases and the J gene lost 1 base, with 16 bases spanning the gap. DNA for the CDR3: TGTGCCAGCAGTTTCCGGCCGTATCCTTGGAACACTGAAGCTTTCTTT. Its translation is CASSFRPYPWNTEAFF.

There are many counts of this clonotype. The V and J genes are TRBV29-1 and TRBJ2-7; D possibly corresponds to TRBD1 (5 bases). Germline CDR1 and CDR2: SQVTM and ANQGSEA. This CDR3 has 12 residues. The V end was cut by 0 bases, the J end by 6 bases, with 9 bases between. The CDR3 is CSVEERGTEQYF. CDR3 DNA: TGCAGCGTTGAAGAAAGGGGAACCGAGCAGTACTTC.

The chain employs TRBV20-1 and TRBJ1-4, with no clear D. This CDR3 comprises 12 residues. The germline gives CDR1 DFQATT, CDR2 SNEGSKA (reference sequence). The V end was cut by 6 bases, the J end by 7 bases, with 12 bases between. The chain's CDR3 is CSATSEGEKLFF. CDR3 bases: TGCAGTGCAACGTCGGAGGGTGAAAAACTGTTTTTT.

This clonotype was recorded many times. CDR3 sequence (DNA): TGCGCCAGCAGCCAAACCGTAATACAGGGTTTGGTCCTGACTTTC. This codes for CASSQTVIQGLVLTF. The rearrangement joins TRBV4-3 to TRBJ2-6; perhaps TRBD1 as D (6 bases). The CDR3 is 15 residues long. The germline CDR1 and CDR2 sequences are LGHNA and YSLEER. Trimming removed 2 bases at V and 13 bases at J, with 18 bases between.